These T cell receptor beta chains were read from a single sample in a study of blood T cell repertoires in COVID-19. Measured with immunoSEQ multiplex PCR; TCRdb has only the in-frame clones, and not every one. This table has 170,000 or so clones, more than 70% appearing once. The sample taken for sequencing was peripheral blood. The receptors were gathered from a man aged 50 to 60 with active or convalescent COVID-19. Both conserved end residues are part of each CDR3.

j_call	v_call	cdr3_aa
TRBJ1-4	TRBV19	CASSIDQRQGSEKLFF
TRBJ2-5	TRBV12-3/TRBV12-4	CASSLGARETQYF
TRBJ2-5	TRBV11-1	CASSSLTRGETQYF
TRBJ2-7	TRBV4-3	CASSPGTSGYYEQYF
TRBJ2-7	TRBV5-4	CASSLAPLREGQYEQYF
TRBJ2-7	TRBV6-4	CASRQAGTTFLDNF
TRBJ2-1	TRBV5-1	CASSLGTGSNEQFF
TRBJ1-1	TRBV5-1	CASSLRDSQTSTEAFF
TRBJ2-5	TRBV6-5	CASSFPRNGGSTQYF
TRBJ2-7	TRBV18	CASSPQQDEPYEQYF
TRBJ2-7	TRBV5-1	CASSLPESSGTSGTYEQYF
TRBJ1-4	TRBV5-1	CASSLAIGVNEKLFF
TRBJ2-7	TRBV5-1	CASSLQGMPYEQYF